These 21 T cell receptor beta chains were sequenced from one sample in a study of T cells of healthy individuals. MiXCR, run by TCRdb on the 5' RACE reads, gives a single entry per CDR3 protein. This sample has 50,000 to 55,000 distinct CDR3 sequences; roughly 14% occur once, and the top ten carry 15% to 20%. These receptor sequences come from a human donor in good health.

This clonotype was picked up many times. The CDR3 sequence: CASSTGIPSNEQFF. DNA for the CDR3: TGTGCCAGCAGTACAGGGATACCCTCCAATGAGCAGTTCTTC. The chain carries TRBV28 and TRBJ2-1, with TRBD1 as a possible D gene (6 bases). Germline V gene data show CDR1 as MDHEN and CDR2 as SYDVKM. CDR3 length: 14 residues. V gave up 5 bases and J gave up 6 bases, with 14 bases separating them.

This clonotype came up a few times. The chain links TRBV5-1 to TRBJ2-5, with D maybe TRBD2 (5 bases). The CDR3 covers 15 residues. The germline gives CDR1 SGHRS, CDR2 YFSETQ. Between the trimmed V and J ends, which lost 2 bases and 0 bases, there was a span of 11 bases. The CDR3 protein is CASSFTSPDQETQYF. DNA for the CDR3: TGCGCCAGCAGCTTCACTAGTCCCGACCAAGAGACCCAGTACTTC. The full variable domain, in which reference TRBV5-1 and TRBJ2-5 provide the parts outside the CDR3, is KAGVTQTPRYLIKTRGQQVTLSCSPISGHRSVSWYQQTPGQGLQFLFEYFSETQRNKGNFPGRFSGRQFSNSRSEMNVSTLELGDSALYLCASSFTSPDQETQYFGPGTRLLVL.

This clonotype is judged medium-sized. The rearrangement joins TRBV25-1 to TRBJ1-4; D call uncertain. Germline loops: CDR1 MGHDK, CDR2 SYGVNS. CDR3 length: 16 amino acids. V lost 0 bases and J lost 0, with 8 bases in between. The chain's CDR3 is CASSEYGDATNEKLFF. The CDR3 DNA is TGTGCCAGCAGTGAATACGGGGATGCAACTAATGAAAAACTGTTTTTT.

This sequence joins TRBV12-5 and TRBJ2-4, with a tentative D call TRBD2 (5 bases). Trimming stripped 0 bases from V and 0 bases from J, with 18 bases between. The CDR3 runs to 19 residues. In germline, CDR1 is LGHNT, CDR2 FRNRAP. CDR3 residues: CASGLVREGAALAKNIQYF. The CDR3 DNA reads as TGTGCTAGTGGTTTGGTACGGGAAGGAGCCGCTCTAGCCAAAAACATTCAGTACTTC.

This clonotype turned up a few times. One junction end does not reproduce the germline sequence, and a read error may be involved. V gene TRBV18 combines with J gene TRBJ1-2; weak D call: TRBD1 (5 bases). This CDR3 is 13 amino acids long. CDR1 is KGHSH and CDR2 is LQKENI in the germline V gene. In nucleotides, the CDR3 is TGTGCCAGCTCACCCCCCGGGGCGGATGGCTACAACTTC. Amino acid sequence: CASSPPGADGYNF.

DNA of the CDR3: TGTGCCAGCAGCTTAGTGTCCCAGGGTATTAGGTCCTACAATGAGCAGTTCTTC. It translates to CASSLVSQGIRSYNEQFF. The chain couples TRBV13 to TRBJ2-1; possible D gene TRBD1, 5 bases. Germline CDR1 reads PRHDT; CDR2 reads FYEKMQ (reference sequence). Trimming shortened V by 1 base and J by 1 base, and 17 bases separated the two germline ends. The CDR3 is 18 amino acids.

The chain links TRBV10-3 to TRBJ2-3; 14 bases match TRBD2. CDR1 ENHRY and CDR2 SYGVKD come from the germline V gene. The V gene end was trimmed by 6 bases and the J gene end by 1 base; junction bases not matched to a gene: 15. CDR3 length equals 20 residues. CDR3 bases: TGTGCCATCAGGAGCCCGGGACTAGCGGGAGTGTGGGACGGCACAGATACGCAGTATTTT. As protein: CAIRSPGLAGVWDGTDTQYF.

This clonotype was recorded many times. The chain couples TRBV20-1 to TRBJ2-7; the D gene is possibly TRBD2 (5 bases). Trimming cost V 4 bases and J 0 bases, with 13 bases left between them. CDR3 length: 14 residues. Germline V CDR1 and CDR2: DFQATT, SNEGSKA (reference sequence). In nucleotides, the CDR3 is TGCAGTGCTAATACCCCGGGGAACTCCTACGAGCAGTACTTC. Translated, it gives CSANTPGNSYEQYF.

This clonotype was seen ten or more times. This rearrangement joins TRBV13 to TRBJ2-1, with 12 nucleotides matching TRBD2. The CDR3 is 16 amino acids. J was trimmed by 9 bases and V by 5 bases; bases with no gene match: 11. CDR1 and CDR2 (germline): PRHDT, FYEKMQ (reference sequence). The CDR3 is CASSRSPSGGATEQFF. As DNA, the CDR3 is TGTGCCAGCAGCCGCTCCCCTAGCGGGGGGGCGACTGAGCAGTTCTTC.

This clonotype has just one count. V gene TRBV2 combines with J gene TRBJ1-5; D possibly corresponds to TRBD1 (6 bases). Germline V gene sequence: CDR1 SNHLY, CDR2 FYNNEI. This CDR3 comprises 14 residues. V was clipped by 5 bases and J by 10 bases, with 18 bases between them. CDR3 loop: CASSPGAGLGPQHF. CDR3 DNA sequence: TGTGCCAGCAGTCCGGGGGCTGGTCTCGGCCCCCAGCATTTT.

This clonotype was counted at least ten times. The genes are TRBV27 and TRBJ2-1; 7 bases fit TRBD2. The germline V gene has CDR1 MNHEY and CDR2 SMNVEV (reference sequence). This CDR3 is 17 amino acids long. V lost 7 bases and J lost 4; bases outside the gene matches: 16. CDR3 DNA: TGTGCCAGCATCCTTTTGTCCCCAGCGGGGCTTTACAATGAGCAGTTCTTC. It is translated as CASILLSPAGLYNEQFF.

The chain couples TRBV12-5 to TRBJ1-2; TRBD1 might be the D (5 bases). Trimming took off 2 bases at V and 5 bases at J, with 12 bases between the two ends. The germline V gene has CDR1 LGHNT and CDR2 FRNRAP. This CDR3 has 14 residues. CDR3 sequence reads: CASGLPPGLYGYTF. For the CDR3, the DNA is TGTGCTAGTGGTTTGCCACCGGGACTGTATGGCTACACCTTC.

The chain links TRBV20-1 to TRBJ2-3; D not resolved. This CDR3 comprises 11 residues. The germline gives CDR1 DFQATT, CDR2 SNEGSKA (reference sequence). Trimming removed 7 bases from V and 5 bases from J, with 10 bases in between. This CDR3 is CSVPIGDTQYF. The CDR3 DNA reads as TGCAGTGTCCCTATAGGAGATACGCAGTATTTT.

The chain carries TRBV20-1 and TRBJ1-1; D is ambiguous. The CDR3 extends over 15 amino acids. Germline V gene lookup returns CDR1 DFQATT and CDR2 SNEGSKA (reference sequence). V shed 6 bases and J shed 4 bases, with 21 bases lying between them. This CDR3 reads CSAFPNLGWGTEAFF. As DNA, the CDR3 is TGCAGTGCCTTCCCGAACCTTGGTTGGGGCACTGAAGCTTTCTTT.

This clonotype was counted ten times or more. This chain uses TRBV20-1 with TRBJ2-7; 9 positions match TRBD1. The trim removed 3 bases at V and 5 bases at J, leaving 11 bases unmatched. The CDR3 totals 15 residues. Germline CDR1 DFQATT, CDR2 SNEGSKA (reference sequence). In DNA form, the CDR3 reads TGCAGTGCTAGCTCGCCGGGACAGGGTTTCCACGAGCAGTACTTC. It translates to CSASSPGQGFHEQYF.

In its sample, this clonotype was seen many times. The rearrangement uses TRBV7-9 and TRBJ2-5; D gene uncertain. Germline V gene sequence: CDR1 SEHNR, CDR2 FQNEAQ (reference sequence). V was clipped by 1 base and J by 1 base, with 7 bases between them. The CDR3 totals 14 residues. CDR3 DNA: TGTGCCAGCAGCTTAGTCGCCCCCCAAGAGACCCAGTACTTC. This sequence encodes CASSLVAPQETQYF.

J is TRBJ2-5 and V is TRBV20-1, with D unresolved. V was clipped by 5 bases and J by 2 bases, with 12 bases between them. CDR3 length: 13 residues. Germline V gene lookup returns CDR1 DFQATT and CDR2 SNEGSKA (reference sequence). This chain's CDR3 is CSALDWSQETQYF. CDR3 nucleotides: TGCAGTGCTCTTGACTGGTCTCAAGAGACCCAGTACTTC.

This clonotype is labeled as medium-sized. This chain connects TRBV20-1 to TRBJ1-1; perhaps TRBD1 as D (6 bases). Trimming removed 2 bases at V and 3 bases at J, with 7 bases between. The CDR3 covers 12 residues. Germline loops: CDR1 DFQATT, CDR2 SNEGSKA (reference sequence). CDR3 coding DNA: TGCAGTGCTAGATCAGGGGACACTGAAGCTTTCTTT. Its translation is CSARSGDTEAFF.

The chain couples TRBV10-2 to TRBJ2-1, with 11 bases that match TRBD2. This CDR3 has 15 residues. Germline CDR1 WSHSY, CDR2 SAAADI. Unmatched junction bases numbered 7, after V lost 6 bases and J lost 6 bases. The CDR3 loop reads CASRDGTSGSNEQFF. The CDR3 region has the DNA TGCGCCAGCAGGGACGGGACTAGCGGCAGCAATGAGCAGTTCTTC.

This clonotype was observed many times. The rearrangement links TRBV25-1 to TRBJ1-5, with a possible D match to TRBD1 (5 bases). The CDR3 extends over 14 amino acids. CDR1 is MGHDK, CDR2 SYGVNS, per germline. Trimming removed 2 bases from V and 3 bases from J, with 8 bases in between. The CDR3 sequence: CASSEPGSNQPQHF. CDR3 nucleotide sequence: TGTGCCAGCAGTGAACCAGGGTCCAATCAGCCCCAGCATTTT.

This clonotype was seen repeatedly, ten times or more. V usage is TRBV6-2 or TRBV6-3 and J usage is TRBJ2-1, with D perhaps being TRBD1 or TRBD2 (5 bases each). CDR3 length equals 14 residues. CDR1 is MNHEY, CDR2 SVGEGT, per germline. Deletions cut 4 bases from V and 7 bases from J, with 14 bases between. CDR3 nucleotides: TGTGCCAGCAGTTCGGGCGGGTCAGGGAATGAGCAGTTCTTC. Its translation is CASSSGGSGNEQFF.